Sequencing of this T cell receptor (beta chain) was carried out in a study of blood T cell repertoires in COVID-19 (dated by TCRdb to about 2020). For context, the study as a whole: Collaborator samples came from the United States, Italy and Spain and covered acute and convalescent phases of COVID-19. The material from the prospective study consisted of cDNA or gDNA derived from T cells, B-cell-depleted T cells, or PBMCs. Subjects who had been exposed to COVID-19, were actively infected with it, or had recovered from it provided the deeply sampled blood TCRbeta repertoires that made up the dataset. A freely available public database, intended as a resource for researchers studying the immune response to SARS-CoV-2, is where the repertoires were released. Samples were obtained from the ongoing ImmuneRACE study (first 160 participants) and from approximately 1,200 subjects provided by 6 global collaborators. Sample metadata almost always included a de-identified subject ID, COVID-19 status, age in years and sex. Where HLA class I and class II types were available, the types were taken from metadata supplied by the sample provider, not from assay-based typing.

Turning to this clone: This clone's antigen is unknown. No base quality values were provided; no much bigger clone lies one nucleotide off.

One collaborating source in Seattle enrolled patients while the patients were actively infected and followed the patients over time throughout the course of disease. Collaborating institutions collected whole blood in K2EDTA tubes following their own protocols. For TCRbeta analysis, collaborator samples were shipped as frozen whole blood, as isolated PBMCs, or as DNA extracted from either sample type. CDR1 and CDR2, per the germline V gene, are SGDLS and YYNGEE. Taken from cysteine to phenylalanine, the CDR3 has 17 residues. Only the CDR3 part of the read is kept: 51 bases, read in frame from the first base. The germline V end is reduced by 4 bases and the J end by 11 bases; junction bases left unmatched: 23. TCRbeta CDR3 regions were amplified from genomic DNA by means of the immunoSEQ Assay, a bias-controlled multiplex PCR. For the original study's pipeline: The number of nucleated cells in each sample was estimated from the amplification of reference gene primers within the assay. To quantify the absolute abundance of each unique TCRbeta CDR3 rearrangement, sequence reads were collapsed and filtered. For each sample, productive Simpson clonality was calculated as the square root of Simpson's diversity index across productive rearrangements. TCRdb limited this immuneACCESS table to in-frame rearrangements with V and J called. A share of clones is missing; checked studies link under half to unresolved V genes, and the rest is unexplained. V, J and clone size are those of that table, while D and trimming were read from the DNA. The sample table holds 150,000 to 250,000 clones, of which about 93% were seen once. 0.6% to 0.9% of the sample is held by the ten biggest clonotypes.

General findings and caveats noted by the study authors: How much clinical and demographic metadata was included differed by source and by participant, and the metadata was provided uncurated.

The TCR comes from a man younger than 45 with COVID-19, enrolled during active disease. The specimen sequenced was peripheral blood. The V and J segments used are TRBV9 and TRBJ2-7; TRBD1 fits 8 bases in the junction. The CDR3 reads as follows: CASSPYPGGGQASKEYF. Read as DNA, the sequence is TGTGCCAGCAGCCCTTACCCTGGTGGGGGACAGGCCTCTAAAGAGTACTTC.